This T cell receptor beta chain was sequenced for a study of cytomegalovirus exposure and HLA in healthy donors. Comment on this clone: The antigen is undetermined.

Study-wide findings and caveats: According to reports, the classifier identified cytomegalovirus status with high specificity and sensitivity. With later analysis, a missense DCLRE1C variant became linked to TCR beta V- and J-gene trimming.

A multiplex PCR was run with 60 Vbeta primers and 13 Jbeta primers. Profiling relied on immunoSEQ multiplex PCR, and the TCRdb table lists in-frame clones only, not all of them. This repertoire shows about 190,000 clones, roughly 80% found once; its top ten account for around 3.7%. After removal of 3 bases from V and 4 bases from J, the junction contained 7 bases not matched to a gene. The germline V gene has CDR1 SGDLS and CDR2 YYNGEE. The CDR3 is made up of 15 amino acids. Input material: PBMCs. The V gene is TRBV9, the J gene TRBJ2-7; 10 bases agree with TRBD1. The receptor's source is a man aged 40-49 years in good health and CMV-seropositive. CDR3 sequence: CASSDRDRGHYEQYF. DNA for the CDR3: TGTGCCAGCAGCGACCGGGACAGGGGCCATTACGAGCAGTACTTC.